This T cell receptor (beta chain) was captured by sequencing in a study of blood T cells in healthy people across ages. Study conclusions and caveats: Expanded clonotype changes were possibly confounded by unknown donor CMV status.

Germline assignment: CDR1 MNHNS and CDR2 SASEGT. The CDR3 spans 16 residues. Trimming took 5 bases from V and 4 from J; bases not matched to a gene: 7. Note on this clonotype: Its antigen is not known.

PCR was performed a second time for roughly 7 to 12 cycles using a sample-barcoded 5' primer and a J-beta primer mix. Every single cDNA molecule received a tag from a template-switch adaptor with 12 random nucleotides. TCRdb ran MiXCR on the 5' RACE reads and lists one entry per CDR3 protein. Of more than 1,400,000 distinct CDR3 sequences listed, approximately 38% were seen once; the top ten hold roughly 7.7%. The sample taken for sequencing was blood. This clonotype was sampled from a young woman in good health. The J gene is TRBJ2-3, the V gene TRBV6-1; 12 nucleotides align to TRBD2. The CDR3 bases are TGTGCCAGCAGTCAGACTAGCGGGAGCCTCGCAGATACGCAGTATTTT. It specifies CASSQTSGSLADTQYF.